This entry is about one T cell receptor beta chain. Original processing notes: How many nucleated cells were present was estimated from reference gene primer amplification. Assay used: immunoSEQ multiplex PCR; TCRdb lists only in-frame clones, some missing. V and J calls and clone size follow that table, whereas D and trimming were derived from the DNA. The sample carries some 200,000 clones, around 84% recorded once. The sample belongs to a study of blood T cell repertoires in COVID-19. About the research overall: COVID-19 samples collected from the United States, Italy and Spain covered acute and convalescent phases. PBMCs, B-cell-depleted T cells, or T cells were the source of the cDNA or gDNA that made up the material.

The CDR3 is made up of 14 amino acids. V was clipped by 6 bases and J by 1 base; unmatched bases: 3. Germline-derived CDR1 and CDR2 are SNHLY and FYNNEI. Sequences were obtained from peripheral blood. This TCR was recovered from a man aged 50-59 years who had recovered from COVID-19. This rearrangement joins TRBV2 to TRBJ2-7; TRBD1 agrees at 10 bases. This CDR3 is CASRPGQGSYEQYF. CDR3 sequence (DNA): TGTGCCAGCAGACCGGGACAGGGGTCCTACGAGCAGTACTTC.